This is a list of T cell receptor beta chains from one sample in a study of a mutant IDH1 vaccine in newly diagnosed glioma. Antigen specificity for these receptors is unknown. Sequencing used immunoSEQ multiplex PCR; TCRdb keeps in-frame clones, though not all of them. This sample has roughly 60,000 clones; approximately 84% occur once, and the top ten carry about 3.8%. This specimen consisted of PBMCs, obtained from a glioma patient whose treatment included an IDH1 peptide vaccine. All receptors come from a young man with glioma. Both conserved end residues are part of each CDR3.

V gene,J gene,CDR3 protein
TRBV29-1,TRBJ2-1,CSVEGLSYNEQFF
TRBV30,TRBJ2-1,CAWSLGVGYNEQFF
TRBV21-1,TRBJ2-7,CASSSRDSYEQYF
TRBV19,TRBJ2-7,CASSYPGQGYEQYF
TRBV27,TRBJ1-5,CASSPSRVSNQPQHF
TRBV18,TRBJ1-3,CASSPGGNPSGNTIYF
TRBV28,TRBJ1-6,CASSRGQPDSPLHF
TRBV5-6,TRBJ1-1,CASSFGGNTEAFF
TRBV7-3,TRBJ2-2,CASSLILRDSVTGELFF
TRBV28,TRBJ2-1,CASSSKVNEQFF
TRBV6-4,TRBJ2-7,CASSSRDRTLQLSYEQYF
TRBV5-1,TRBJ1-1,CASSSETGGSEAFF
TRBV2,TRBJ2-7,CASSSLRRLYEQYF
TRBV5-6,TRBJ2-3,CASSYPTGNTDTQYF
TRBV29-1,TRBJ1-2,CSVQGGVGDGYTF
TRBV6-1,TRBJ1-5,CASSSFYNNQPQHF
TRBV2,TRBJ2-5,CARRKGRETQYF
TRBV18,TRBJ2-1,CASSPTSGGGALNEQFF
TRBV9,TRBJ2-3,CASSVKAGLTDTQYF
TRBV7-9,TRBJ1-2,CASSLDLGSSYGYTF
TRBV5-5,TRBJ2-1,CASSFSPRKSSYNEQFF
TRBV7-2,TRBJ1-1,CASSFGSTEAFF
TRBV28,TRBJ2-5,CASSFYPRTSGRPHDF
TRBV10-3,TRBJ1-2,CAIGTGDYGGYTF
TRBV4-1,TRBJ2-1,CASSQETSRGRGEFF
TRBV5-4,TRBJ2-5,CASTWDRGVAETQYF
TRBV7-2,TRBJ2-3,CASSRSTSGDTDTQYF
TRBV18,TRBJ1-3,CASSSGQGKEGNTIYF